The rows below give T cell receptor beta chains drawn from one sample of a study of CD8 T cells in Susac syndrome. TCRdb redid the calling of the immunoSEQ multiplex PCR reads with MiXCR, one entry per CDR3 protein. Among about 100,000 distinct CDR3 sequences listed, 95% were seen once. The sequencing sample was made of CD8+ T cells from PBMCs. Receptors were obtained from a human donor with Susac syndrome. The conserved cysteine and the conserved F or W are not part of the CDR3 here. Fields, in order: J gene, V gene, CDR3 protein.

TRBJ1-2 TRBV29-1 SVGTTNYGYT
TRBJ2-7 TRBV20-1 SARGLLNSYEQY
TRBJ2-3 TRBV5-1 ASSFGQGMDTQY
TRBJ2-7 TRBV15 ATSPPGGGPYYEQY
TRBJ2-5 TRBV29-1 SVYGTGDGKTQY
TRBJ2-5 TRBV7-9 ASSSFDRGRGETQY
TRBJ2-7 TRBV18 ASSKSDTYEQY
TRBJ2-2 TRBV3-1 ASSQNGLTGELF
TRBJ1-6 TRBV18 ASSRDRENSPLH
TRBJ2-7 TRBV29-1 SVEVRRGQGHEQY
TRBJ1-2 TRBV12-3/TRBV12-4 ASSPGQGPAH
TRBJ2-1 TRBV12-3/TRBV12-4 ASRPSGGAIEQF
TRBJ2-5 TRBV11-2 ASSLSGFQETQY
TRBJ2-1 TRBV28 ASSSDSTKERNEQF
TRBJ2-3 TRBV6-5 ASSYRGTGGTDTQY
TRBJ2-7 TRBV20-1 SARATRTPYEQY
TRBJ2-3 TRBV4-1 ASSQQTNTLTDTQY
TRBJ2-4 TRBV9 ASSPESLGNIQY
TRBJ2-3 TRBV24-1 ATSATTGEDTQY
TRBJ2-5 TRBV20-1 SARDVGTGGHYSQETQY
TRBJ1-2 TRBV27 ASSETGLDYGYT
TRBJ2-7 TRBV7-9 ASSPRDGEQY
TRBJ2-5 TRBV20-1 SARAPQRGAETQY
TRBJ2-7 TRBV29-1 SVEFGRGPYEQY
TRBJ2-1 TRBV29-1 STTPLAGDHEQF
TRBJ2-5 TRBV11-2 ASSLGLGQSQETQY
TRBJ2-6 TRBV6-5 ASSYYRDSGANVLT
TRBJ2-1 TRBV27 ASKGLAINEQF
TRBJ2-5 TRBV24-1 ATSERLEETQY
TRBJ2-4 TRBV25-1 ASSENRGNIQY
TRBJ2-7 TRBV10-3 AISSPGAPKQY
TRBJ1-5 TRBV20-1 SAGISGNQPQH
TRBJ1-2 TRBV27 ASRLGDGYT
TRBJ2-7 TRBV18 ASSPPQGDEQY
TRBJ2-1 TRBV2 ASSGVVNEQF